This TCR beta chain was identified in a study of a mutant IDH1 vaccine in newly diagnosed glioma. Study summary: Treated individuals were approximately 60% male and approximately 40% female, averaging 40.4 years of age.

Unmatched junction bases numbered 10, after V lost 4 bases and J lost 7 bases. CDR1 and CDR2 (germline): SGDLS, YYNGEE. This CDR3 spans 14 amino acids. General observations from the study: It was 85% to 95% of patients that developed vaccine-induced immune responses.

Assay used: immunoSEQ multiplex PCR; TCRdb lists only in-frame clones, some missing. The sample gives tens of thousands of clones, approximately 85% of which show up once; 2% to 2.5% is in the top ten. The time point: week 23, last vaccination. Each dose delivered 300 ug of mutant IDH1 20-mer peptide subcutaneously with imiquimod. A note on this clone: What it binds is not known.

This sequence was found in a man aged 25-45 years with glioma. Some clones in this sample may be carry-over from other donors' samples. V usage is TRBV9 and J usage is TRBJ1-2; TRBD1 agrees at 7 bases. The specimen was PBMCs, collected from a glioma patient whose treatment included an IDH1 peptide vaccine. The DNA of the CDR3 is TGTGCCAGCAGCAACGACCCGACAGGGAGTGGCTACACCTTC. It specifies CASSNDPTGSGYTF.